Below, 7 T cell receptor beta chains from the same sample are listed, as sequenced in a study of blood T cell repertoires in COVID-19. Method: immunoSEQ multiplex PCR; TCRdb's copy keeps in-frame clones and lacks some. Among approximately 260,000 clones listed, 70% to 90% were seen once. Source material: peripheral blood. The receptors derive from a woman between 40 and 50 years old with acute or convalescent COVID-19.

J is TRBJ2-2 and V is TRBV6-6, with 11 bases identical to TRBD1. CDR3 size: 15 residues. Germline loops: CDR1 MNHNY, CDR2 SVGAGI (reference sequence). V shed 8 bases, J shed 6 bases, and the junction held 8 bases outside the gene matches. In DNA, the CDR3 is TGTGCCAGCCTAAACTCGGGACAGGGGGCCGGGGAGCTGTTTTTT. Its protein is CASLNSGQGAGELFF.

This rearrangement joins TRBV19 to TRBJ1-1; TRBD1 agrees at 8 bases. The V gene end was trimmed by 5 bases and the J gene end by 1 base; junction bases not matched to a gene: 12. The CDR3 consists of 17 residues. The germline CDR1 and CDR2 sequences are LNHDA and SQIVND (reference sequence). The CDR3 DNA is TGTGCCAGTAGTCCCCCCGGGACAGGACTATGGAACACTGAAGCTTTCTTT. Protein: CASSPPGTGLWNTEAFF.

This clone showed up just once. The V call is TRBV12-5, the J call TRBJ2-7; D is possibly TRBD2 (5 bases). The CDR3 sequence is 15 residues long. V dropped 6 bases and J dropped 6 bases, with 21 bases sitting between them. CDR1 and CDR2 (germline): LGHNT, FRNRAP. In DNA form, the CDR3 reads TGTGCTAGTGGCCCCGGGGAGCCATCGGGCCTCGAGCAGTACGTC. Translated, it gives CASGPGEPSGLEQYV.

The chain combines TRBV27 with TRBJ1-5; D possibly corresponds to TRBD1 (6 bases). The germline CDR1 and CDR2 sequences are MNHEY and SMNVEV (reference sequence). The CDR3 has 16 amino acids. V gave up 0 bases and J gave up 6 bases, with 15 bases separating them. The CDR3 bases are TGTGCCAGCAGTTTATCGGCAGGGGAAGTGAGTCAGCCCCAGCATTTT. It codes for CASSLSAGEVSQPQHF.

This chain links TRBV15 with TRBJ1-1; 8 bases are shared with TRBD1. Trimming at V came to 5 bases and at J to 1 base, leaving 9 bases not matched to a gene. CDR1 LNHNV and CDR2 YYDKDF come from the germline V gene (reference sequence). This CDR3 spans 16 amino acids. In DNA, the CDR3 is TGTGCCACCAGCCCCCAGAGAGGACAGGGGAACACTGAAGCTTTCTTT. Its protein product is CATSPQRGQGNTEAFF. The entire variable domain, with the rest obtained from reference TRBV15 and TRBJ1-1, is as follows: DAMVIQNPRYQVTQFGKPVTLSCSQTLNHNVMYWYQQKSSQAPKLLFHYYDKDFNNEADTPDNFQSRRPNTSFCFLDIRSPGLGDTAMYLCATSPQRGQGNTEAFFGQGTRLTVV.

The chain uses TRBV18 and TRBJ2-5, with 7 bases aligning to TRBD1. The CDR3 has 14 residues. CDR1 is KGHSH, CDR2 LQKENI, per germline. The V segment lost 2 bases and the J segment 4 bases; nucleotides outside the gene matches: 4. The DNA of the CDR3 is TGTGCCAGCTCACCATTATCAGGGGGAGAGACCCAGTACTTC. It specifies CASSPLSGGETQYF.

This clone was seen only once. J is TRBJ1-1 and V is TRBV29-1, with 7 bases fitting TRBD1. The CDR3 consists of 13 residues. V lost 7 bases to trimming and J lost 1 base; unmatched junction nucleotides: 6. CDR1 and CDR2 from the germline V gene are SQVTM and ANQGSEA. This chain's CDR3 is CSAERDRNTEAFF. CDR3 nucleotide sequence: TGCAGCGCCGAGAGGGACAGGAACACTGAAGCTTTCTTT. The full variable domain, in which reference TRBV29-1 and TRBJ1-1 provide the parts outside the CDR3, is SAVISQKPSRDICQRGTSLTIQCQVDSQVTMMFWYRQQPGQSLTLIATANQGSEATYESGFVIDKFPISRPNLTFSTLTVSNMSPEDSSIYLCSAERDRNTEAFFGQGTRLTVV.